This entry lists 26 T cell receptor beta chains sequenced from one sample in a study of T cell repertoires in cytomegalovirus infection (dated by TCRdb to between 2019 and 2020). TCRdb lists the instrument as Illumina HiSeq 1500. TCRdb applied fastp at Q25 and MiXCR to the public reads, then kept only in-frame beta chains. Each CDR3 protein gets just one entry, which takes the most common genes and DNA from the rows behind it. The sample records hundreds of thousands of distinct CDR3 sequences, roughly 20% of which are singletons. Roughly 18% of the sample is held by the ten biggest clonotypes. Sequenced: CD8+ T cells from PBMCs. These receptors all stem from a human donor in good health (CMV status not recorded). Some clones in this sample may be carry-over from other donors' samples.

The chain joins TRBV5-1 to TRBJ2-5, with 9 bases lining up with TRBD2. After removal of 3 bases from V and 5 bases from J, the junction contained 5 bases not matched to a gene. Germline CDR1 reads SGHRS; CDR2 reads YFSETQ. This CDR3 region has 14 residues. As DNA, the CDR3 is TGCGCCAGCAGCTCCGGACTAGCGATTGAGACCCAGTACTTC. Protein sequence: CASSSGLAIETQYF.

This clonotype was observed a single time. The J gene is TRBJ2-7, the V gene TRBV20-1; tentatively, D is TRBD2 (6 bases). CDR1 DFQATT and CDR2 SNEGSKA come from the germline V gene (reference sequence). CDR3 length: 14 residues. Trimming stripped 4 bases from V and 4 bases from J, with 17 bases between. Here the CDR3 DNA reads TGCAGTGCTACCCCCACTAGCTACAGTTACGAGCAGTACTTC. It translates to CSATPTSYSYEQYF.

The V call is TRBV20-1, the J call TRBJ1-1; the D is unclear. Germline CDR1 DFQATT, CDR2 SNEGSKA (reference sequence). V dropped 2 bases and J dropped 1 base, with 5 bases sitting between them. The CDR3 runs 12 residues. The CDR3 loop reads CSARTENTEAFF. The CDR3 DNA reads TGCAGTGCTAGAACAGAGAACACTGAAGCTTTCTTT.

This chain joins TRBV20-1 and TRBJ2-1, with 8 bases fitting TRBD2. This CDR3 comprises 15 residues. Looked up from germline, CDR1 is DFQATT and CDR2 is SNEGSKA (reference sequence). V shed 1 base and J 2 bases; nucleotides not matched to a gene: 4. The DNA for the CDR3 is TGCAGTGCTAGAGTGATACTAGCGGCCTACAATGAGCAGTTCTTC. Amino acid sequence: CSARVILAAYNEQFF.

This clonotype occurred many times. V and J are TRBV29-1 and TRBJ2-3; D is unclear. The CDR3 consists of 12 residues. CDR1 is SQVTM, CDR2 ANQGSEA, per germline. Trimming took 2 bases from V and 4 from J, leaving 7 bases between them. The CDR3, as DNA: TGCAGCGTTGAACAGAATCCAGATACGCAGTATTTT. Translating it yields CSVEQNPDTQYF.

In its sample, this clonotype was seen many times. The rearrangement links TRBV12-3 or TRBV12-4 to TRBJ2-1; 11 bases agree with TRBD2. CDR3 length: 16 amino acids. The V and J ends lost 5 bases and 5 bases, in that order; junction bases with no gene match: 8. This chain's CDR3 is CASSLRLAGTNNEQFF. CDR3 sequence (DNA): TGTGCCAGCAGTCTCAGACTAGCGGGGACCAACAATGAGCAGTTCTTC.

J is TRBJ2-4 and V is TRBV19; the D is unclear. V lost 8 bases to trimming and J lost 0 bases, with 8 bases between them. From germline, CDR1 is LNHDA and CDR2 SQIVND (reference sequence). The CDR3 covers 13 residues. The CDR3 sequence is CASALLAKNIQYF. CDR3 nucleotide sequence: TGTGCCAGTGCCTTGCTAGCCAAAAACATTCAGTACTTC.

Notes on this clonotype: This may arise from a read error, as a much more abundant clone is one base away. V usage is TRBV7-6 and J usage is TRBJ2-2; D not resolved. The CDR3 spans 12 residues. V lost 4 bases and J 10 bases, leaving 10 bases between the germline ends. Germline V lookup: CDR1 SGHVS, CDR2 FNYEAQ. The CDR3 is CASSSVTQELFF. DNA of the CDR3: TGTGCCAGCAGCTCAGTGACACAGGAGCTGTTTTTT.

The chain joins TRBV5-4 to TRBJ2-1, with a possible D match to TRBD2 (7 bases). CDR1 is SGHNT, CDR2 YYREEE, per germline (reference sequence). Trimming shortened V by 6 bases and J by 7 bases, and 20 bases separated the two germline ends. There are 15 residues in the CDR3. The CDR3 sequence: CASNEAGARGNEQFF. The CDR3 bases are TGTGCCAGCAACGAGGCGGGGGCGAGGGGGAATGAGCAGTTCTTC.

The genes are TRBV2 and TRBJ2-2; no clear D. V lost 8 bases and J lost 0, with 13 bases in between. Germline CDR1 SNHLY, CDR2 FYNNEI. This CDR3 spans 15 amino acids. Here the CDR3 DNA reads TGTGCCAGCTTAGACACATACGCGAACACCGGGGAGCTGTTTTTT. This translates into CASLDTYANTGELFF.

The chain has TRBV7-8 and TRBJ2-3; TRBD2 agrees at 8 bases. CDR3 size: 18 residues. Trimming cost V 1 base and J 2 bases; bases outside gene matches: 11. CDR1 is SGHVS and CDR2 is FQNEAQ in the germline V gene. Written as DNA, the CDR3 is TGTGCCAGCAGCTTAGATCTTCATTTGCGGGGGGACACAGATACGCAGTATTTT. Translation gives CASSLDLHLRGDTDTQYF. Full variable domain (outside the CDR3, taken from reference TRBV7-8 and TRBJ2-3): GAGVSQSPRYKVAKRGQDVALRCDPISGHVSLFWYQQALGQGPEFLTYFQNEAQLDKSGLPSDRFFAERPEGSVSTLKIQRTQQEDSAVYLCASSLDLHLRGDTDTQYFGPGTRLTVL.

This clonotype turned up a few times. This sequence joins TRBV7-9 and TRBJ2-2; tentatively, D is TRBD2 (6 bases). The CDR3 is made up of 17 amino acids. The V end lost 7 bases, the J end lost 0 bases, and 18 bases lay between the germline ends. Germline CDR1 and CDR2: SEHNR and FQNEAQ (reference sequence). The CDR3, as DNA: TGTGCCAGCACCTCCTCCGTGTCGGGGGCGAACACCGGGGAGCTGTTTTTT. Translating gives CASTSSVSGANTGELFF. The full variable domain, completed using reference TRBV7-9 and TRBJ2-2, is DTGVSQNPRHKITKRGQNVTFRCDPISEHNRLYWYRQTLGQGPEFLTYFQNEAQLEKSRLLSDRFSAERPKGSFSTLEIQRTEQGDSAMYLCASTSSVSGANTGELFFGEGSRLTVL.

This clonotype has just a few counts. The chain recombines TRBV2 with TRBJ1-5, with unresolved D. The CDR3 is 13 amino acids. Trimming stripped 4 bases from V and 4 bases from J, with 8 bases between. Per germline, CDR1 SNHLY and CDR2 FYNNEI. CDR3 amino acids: CASSAGINQPQHF. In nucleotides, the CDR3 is TGTGCCAGCAGTGCAGGAATTAATCAGCCCCAGCATTTT.

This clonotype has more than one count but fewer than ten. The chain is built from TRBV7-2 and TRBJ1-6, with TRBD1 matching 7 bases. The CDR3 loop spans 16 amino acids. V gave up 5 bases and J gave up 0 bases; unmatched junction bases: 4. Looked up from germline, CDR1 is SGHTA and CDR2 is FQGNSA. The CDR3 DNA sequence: TGTGCCAGCAGCCCAGGGGGGAGCTCCTATAATTCACCCCTCCACTTT. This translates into CASSPGGSSYNSPLHF.

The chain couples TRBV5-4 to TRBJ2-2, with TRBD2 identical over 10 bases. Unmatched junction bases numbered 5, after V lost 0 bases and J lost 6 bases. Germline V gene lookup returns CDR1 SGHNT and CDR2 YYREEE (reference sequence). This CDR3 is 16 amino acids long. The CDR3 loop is CASSLEAGGPPGELFF. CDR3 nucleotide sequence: TGTGCCAGCAGCTTGGAAGCGGGGGGGCCCCCCGGGGAGCTGTTTTTT.

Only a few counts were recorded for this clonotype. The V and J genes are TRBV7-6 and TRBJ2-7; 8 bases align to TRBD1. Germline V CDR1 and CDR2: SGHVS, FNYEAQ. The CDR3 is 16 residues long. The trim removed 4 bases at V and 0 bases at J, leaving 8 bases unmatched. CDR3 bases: TGTGCCAGCAGCTCCACGACAGGGGCGAACTCCTACGAGCAGTACTTC. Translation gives CASSSTTGANSYEQYF.

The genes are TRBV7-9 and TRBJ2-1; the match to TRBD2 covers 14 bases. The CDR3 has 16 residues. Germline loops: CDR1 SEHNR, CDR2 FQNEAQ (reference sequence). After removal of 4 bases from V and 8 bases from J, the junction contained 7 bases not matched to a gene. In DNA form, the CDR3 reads TGTGCCAGCAGCTGGACCGGGACTAGCGGGGGTGATGAGCAGTTCTTC. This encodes CASSWTGTSGGDEQFF.

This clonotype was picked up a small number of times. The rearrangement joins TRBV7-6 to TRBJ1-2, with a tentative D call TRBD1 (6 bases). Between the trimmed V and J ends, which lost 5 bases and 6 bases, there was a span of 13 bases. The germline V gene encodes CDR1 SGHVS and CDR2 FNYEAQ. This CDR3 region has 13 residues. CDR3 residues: CASSQTQGDGYTF. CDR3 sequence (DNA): TGTGCCAGCAGCCAAACACAGGGAGATGGCTACACCTTC.

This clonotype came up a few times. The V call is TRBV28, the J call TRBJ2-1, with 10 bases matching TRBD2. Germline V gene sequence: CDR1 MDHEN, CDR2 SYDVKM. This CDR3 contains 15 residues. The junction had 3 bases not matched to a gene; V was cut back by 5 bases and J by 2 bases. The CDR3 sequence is CASSTSGDPYNEQFF. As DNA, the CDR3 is TGTGCCAGCAGTACTAGCGGGGACCCCTACAATGAGCAGTTCTTC.

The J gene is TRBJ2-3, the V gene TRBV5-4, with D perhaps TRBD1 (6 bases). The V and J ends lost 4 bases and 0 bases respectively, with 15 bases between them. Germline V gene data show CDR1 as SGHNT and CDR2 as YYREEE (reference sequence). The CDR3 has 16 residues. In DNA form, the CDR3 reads TGTGCCAGCAGCGACTGGACAGTTACTAGCACAGATACGCAGTATTTT. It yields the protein CASSDWTVTSTDTQYF. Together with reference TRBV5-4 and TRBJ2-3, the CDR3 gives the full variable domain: ETGVTQSPTHLIKTRGQQVTLRCSSQSGHNTVSWYQQALGQGPQFIFQYYREEENGRGNFPPRFSGLQFPNYSSELNVNALELDDSALYLCASSDWTVTSTDTQYFGPGTRLTVL.

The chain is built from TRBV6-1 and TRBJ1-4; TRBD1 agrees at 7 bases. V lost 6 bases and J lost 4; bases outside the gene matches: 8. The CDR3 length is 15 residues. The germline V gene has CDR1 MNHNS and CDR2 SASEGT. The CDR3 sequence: CASRLGQLINEKLFF. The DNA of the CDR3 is TGTGCCAGCAGGTTGGGACAGCTAATTAATGAAAAACTGTTTTTT.

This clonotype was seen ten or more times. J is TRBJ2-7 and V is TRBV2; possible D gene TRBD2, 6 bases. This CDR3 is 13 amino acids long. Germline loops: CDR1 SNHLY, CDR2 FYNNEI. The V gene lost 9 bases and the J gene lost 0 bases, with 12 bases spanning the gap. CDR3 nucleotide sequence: TGTGCCAGGTCGGGGGAAAGCTCCTACGAGCAGTACTTC. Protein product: CARSGESSYEQYF.

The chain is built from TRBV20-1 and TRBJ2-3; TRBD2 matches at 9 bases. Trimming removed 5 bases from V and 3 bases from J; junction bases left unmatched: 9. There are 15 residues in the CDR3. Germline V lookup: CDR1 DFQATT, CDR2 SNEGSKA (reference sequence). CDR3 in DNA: TGCAGTGCTCCCAGGGGCGGGGGGGCAACAGATACGCAGTATTTT. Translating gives CSAPRGGGATDTQYF.

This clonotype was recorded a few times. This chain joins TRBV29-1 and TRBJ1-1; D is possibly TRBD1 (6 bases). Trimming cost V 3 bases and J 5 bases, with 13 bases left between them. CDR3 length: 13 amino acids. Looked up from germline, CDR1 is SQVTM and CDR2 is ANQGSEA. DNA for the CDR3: TGCAGCGTTGACGGCACCCAGGGGACTGAAGCTTTCTTT. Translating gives CSVDGTQGTEAFF.

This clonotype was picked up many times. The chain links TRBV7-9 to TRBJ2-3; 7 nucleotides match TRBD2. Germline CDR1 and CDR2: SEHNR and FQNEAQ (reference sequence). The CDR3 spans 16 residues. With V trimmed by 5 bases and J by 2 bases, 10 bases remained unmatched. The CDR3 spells CASSHRRGSDTDTQYF. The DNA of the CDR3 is TGTGCCAGCAGCCACCGACGCGGGAGTGACACAGATACGCAGTATTTT.

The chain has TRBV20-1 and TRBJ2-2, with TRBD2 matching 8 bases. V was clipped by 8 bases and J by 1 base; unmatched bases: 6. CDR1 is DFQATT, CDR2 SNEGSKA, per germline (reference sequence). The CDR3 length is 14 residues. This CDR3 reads CSPEAGENTGELFF. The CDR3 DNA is TGCAGTCCGGAAGCGGGGGAGAACACCGGGGAGCTGTTTTTT.